The source of this TCR beta chain is a study of blood T cell repertoires in COVID-19. Study as a whole: PBMCs, B-cell-depleted T cells, or T cells provided the cDNA or gDNA that made up the material.

Original handling: Amplification from reference gene primers served as the basis for estimated nucleated cell counts. Repertoires were generated with immunoSEQ multiplex PCR, while TCRdb's copy carries only in-frame clones and drops some. That table furnishes V, J and clone size, whereas the DNA furnished D and trimming. The table shows 110,000 to 150,000 clones, with approximately 90% occurring only once. The V and J ends lost 4 bases and 0 bases respectively, with 20 bases between them. Looked up from germline, CDR1 is SGDLS and CDR2 is YYNGEE. The CDR3 sequence is 18 residues long. The sequence was collected from a woman of 80 years or more with acute or convalescent COVID-19. The chain couples TRBV9 to TRBJ1-3, with TRBD1 as a possible D gene (5 bases). The sample taken for sequencing was peripheral blood. In DNA, the CDR3 is TGTGCCAGCAGCTCCGGAGGGGCAGGTCTTGTCTCTGGAAACACCATATATTTT. Translation: CASSSGGAGLVSGNTIYF.